This TCR beta chain originates from a study of T cells in Graves' hyperthyroidism and ophthalmopathy. Study outcomes and limitations: Through a model of 13 V-J features, ophthalmopathy was separated from stable hyperthyroidism. Most thyroid clonotypes with frequency above 0.001 were detected in blood.

Details on this clonotype: Its antigen remains unidentified.

Patients were excluded because of uncontrolled infection, other autoimmune disease, pregnancy or lactation. Regions amplified from RNA transcripts were the TCR beta CDR3 regions. The study used the HTBI primer set for a first-round RT-PCR of the TCR CDR3. TCRdb used MiXCR to reprocess the multiplex PCR reads, holding one entry per CDR3 protein. The table has roughly 500,000 distinct CDR3 sequences, 35% to 55% seen once. The sample comprised peripheral blood or thyroid tissue (not recorded which). This clonotype was sampled from an adult woman with Graves' disease, either hyperthyroidism or ophthalmopathy (not recorded which).

The DNA for the CDR3 is TGTGCCAGCAGAATTCACAGGGAAATGAACACTGAAGCTTTCTTT. This sequence encodes CASRIHREMNTEAFF. The chain is built from TRBV2 and TRBJ1-1; tentatively, D is TRBD1 (6 bases). Between the trimmed V and J ends, which lost 6 bases and 0 bases, there was a span of 14 bases. From germline, CDR1 is SNHLY and CDR2 FYNNEI. This CDR3 has 15 amino acids.